Reported below is one TCR beta chain. The data were taken from a study of Ad26.COV2.S vaccination and SARS-CoV-2 variants. Treatment here: around 19 received Ad26.COV2.S at low or high dose, single or two shots; roughly 5 received placebo; per-sample allocation not given. Day 63 following the first vaccine or placebo injection was when the samples were taken. The method was immunoSEQ multiplex PCR; TCRdb's version includes in-frame clones alone and lacks a portion of them. The sample has 360,000 or so clones, more than 75% seen once. The clonotype was recovered from a person between 18 and 60 years old who received the Ad26.COV2.S COVID-19 vaccine or a placebo. This sample comprised peripheral blood, obtained in a trial of Ad26.COV2.S vaccine versus placebo.

CDR3 sequence: CASSLGLAGGPGDTQYF. The CDR3 DNA follows: TGTGCCAGCAGCCTCGGACTAGCGGGGGGCCCGGGGGATACGCAGTATTTT. This sequence joins TRBV11-2 and TRBJ2-3; 14 bases line up with TRBD2. This CDR3 comprises 17 residues. The germline V gene has CDR1 SGHAT and CDR2 FQNNGV. Trimming cost V 5 bases and J 6 bases; bases outside gene matches: 10.